The clone carrying this T cell receptor (beta chain) has only a few counts. Its specificity is not known. Germline loops: CDR1 LNHDA, CDR2 SQIVND (reference sequence). Trimming shortened V by 6 bases and J by 2 bases, and 14 bases separated the two germline ends. The CDR3 is 14 residues long. The data are from a study of molecular identifiers for immune sequencing clone quantification. Using its own MiXCR run on the PCR reads, TCRdb lists one record per CDR3 protein. This sample has hundreds of thousands of distinct CDR3 sequences; about 25% occur once, and the top ten carry 0.78%. Study outcomes and limitations: In naive cells, clones above 20 RNA copies held under 1% of molecules, whereas in effector cells they held over 99%.

The sequencing input was naive CD8+ T cells from blood, with Jurkat cell RNA spiked in. Subset: FACS-sorted CD8+CD4-CCR7+CD45RA+ naive T cells. The genes are TRBV19 and TRBJ2-7; weak D call: TRBD1 (5 bases). The TCR comes from a human donor in good health. Some libraries in this study had Jurkat cell RNA spiked in. This CDR3 reads CASSPTDITYEQYF. The CDR3 nucleotides read TGTGCCAGTAGCCCCACGGACATTACCTACGAGCAGTACTTC. Variable domain in full (rest from reference TRBV19 and TRBJ2-7): DGGITQSPKYLFRKEGQNVTLSCEQNLNHDAMYWYRQDPGQGLRLIYYSQIVNDFQKGDIAEGYSVSREKKESFPLTVTSAQKNPTAFYLCASSPTDITYEQYFGPGTRLTVT.